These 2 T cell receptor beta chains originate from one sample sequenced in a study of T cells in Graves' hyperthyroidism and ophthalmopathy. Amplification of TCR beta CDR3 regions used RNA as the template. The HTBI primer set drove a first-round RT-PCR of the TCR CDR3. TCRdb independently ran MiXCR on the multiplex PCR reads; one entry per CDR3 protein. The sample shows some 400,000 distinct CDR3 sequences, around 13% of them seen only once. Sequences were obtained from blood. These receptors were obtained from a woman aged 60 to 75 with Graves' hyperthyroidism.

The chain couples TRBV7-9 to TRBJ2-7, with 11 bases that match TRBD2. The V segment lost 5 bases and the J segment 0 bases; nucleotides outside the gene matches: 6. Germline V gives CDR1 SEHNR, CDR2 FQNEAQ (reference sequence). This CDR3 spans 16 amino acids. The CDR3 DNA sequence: TGTGCCAGCAGCGGGCGGACTAGCGGGCCCTCCTACGAGCAGTACTTC. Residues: CASSGRTSGPSYEQYF.

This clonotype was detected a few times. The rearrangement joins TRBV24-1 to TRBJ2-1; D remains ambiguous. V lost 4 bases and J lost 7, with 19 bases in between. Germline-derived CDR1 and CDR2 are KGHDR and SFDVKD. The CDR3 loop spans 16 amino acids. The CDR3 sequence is CATSERISAEGNEQFF. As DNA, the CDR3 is TGTGCCACCAGTGAAAGGATTTCGGCCGAAGGGAATGAGCAGTTCTTC.